Included here is one T cell receptor (beta chain) sequence, with context. The sample belongs to a study of shared clonotypes between healthy human individuals. Trimming left V 4 bases short and J 2 bases short, with 3 bases between. Germline V gives CDR1 MNHEY, CDR2 SMNVEV (reference sequence). The CDR3 runs 12 residues. The naive CD8 fraction comprised CD45RO-negative cells positively selected for CCR7 and excluded terminally differentiated effector memory CD45RA+ cells. Clones were sequenced by immunoSEQ multiplex PCR, and TCRdb holds only the in-frame ones, with some missing. The table records around 2,000,000 clones, about 95% of them present only once.

The chain combines TRBV27 with TRBJ2-1; no definite D call. This receptor was taken from a man aged 18 to 30 in good health. Sequenced: naive CD8+ T cells sorted from blood. CDR3 loop: CASSSTYNEQFF. The DNA for the CDR3 is TGTGCCAGCAGTTCGACCTACAATGAGCAGTTCTTC.